Below, 23 T cell receptor beta chains from the same sample are listed, as sequenced in a study of cytomegalovirus exposure and HLA in healthy donors. PCR was performed using 60 Vbeta and 13 Jbeta primers. Sequenced by immunoSEQ multiplex PCR; TCRdb stores in-frame clones only, minus some. The table records approximately 88,000 clones, over 60% of them present only once. The sample was PBMCs. The receptors derive from a young man in good health and CMV-seropositive.

The chain has TRBV5-4 and TRBJ1-6; no definite D call. The germline CDR1 and CDR2 sequences are SGHNT and YYREEE (reference sequence). The CDR3 consists of 13 residues. Trimming shortened V by 0 bases and J by 10 bases, and 8 bases separated the two germline ends. CDR3: CASSLDLGSPLHF. The CDR3 coding sequence is TGTGCCAGCAGCTTGGACCTAGGCTCACCCCTCCACTTT.

The chain recombines TRBV11-3 with TRBJ2-7; 8 bases fit TRBD1. The CDR3 spans 16 residues. Germline V CDR1 and CDR2: SGHNT, YENEEA. Trimming cost V 5 bases and J 1 base; bases outside gene matches: 10. The CDR3 DNA sequence: TGTGCCAGCAGCCCAAGTTTGGACAGGGTGTCCTACGAGCAGTACGTC. Its protein product is CASSPSLDRVSYEQYV.

The chain carries TRBV7-2 and TRBJ2-2; D perhaps matches TRBD1 (6 bases). This CDR3 contains 14 residues. CDR1 and CDR2 (germline): SGHTA, FQGNSA. V was pared by 5 bases and J by 7 bases, with 14 bases between. CDR3 amino acids: CASSPGLGHGELFF. The DNA for the CDR3 is TGTGCCAGCAGCCCAGGGTTGGGACACGGGGAGCTGTTTTTT.

V gene TRBV13 combines with J gene TRBJ1-1, with 9 bases identical to TRBD1. The CDR3 totals 14 residues. V dropped 4 bases and J dropped 5; count of bases not matched to a gene: 5. Germline values: CDR1 PRHDT, CDR2 FYEKMQ (reference sequence). The CDR3 loop is CASSSGQGGTEAFF. The DNA for the CDR3 is TGTGCCAGCAGCTCGGGACAGGGAGGGACTGAAGCTTTCTTT.

V and J are TRBV19 and TRBJ2-1; D remains unclear. CDR3 length equals 15 residues. Trimming removed 3 bases from V and 0 bases from J, with 9 bases in between. Germline V lookup: CDR1 LNHDA, CDR2 SQIVND (reference sequence). The CDR3 nucleotides read TGTGCCAGTAGTATCGCACTTAGCTCCTACAATGAGCAGTTCTTC. As protein: CASSIALSSYNEQFF. Variable domain in full (rest from reference TRBV19 and TRBJ2-1): DGGITQSPKYLFRKEGQNVTLSCEQNLNHDAMYWYRQDPGQGLRLIYYSQIVNDFQKGDIAEGYSVSREKKESFPLTVTSAQKNPTAFYLCASSIALSSYNEQFFGPGTRLTVL.

The chain links TRBV11-2 to TRBJ1-1, with D tentatively TRBD1 (5 bases). V was shortened by 1 base and J by 1 base, with 7 bases between the two germline ends. The CDR3 length is 14 residues. From germline, CDR1 is SGHAT and CDR2 FQNNGV. DNA of the CDR3: TGTGCCAGCAGCTTAGCAGGGTCGAACACTGAAGCTTTCTTT. It codes for CASSLAGSNTEAFF.

The genes are TRBV27 and TRBJ2-7; 11 bases align to TRBD2. This CDR3 has 16 residues. V shed 7 bases and J 2 bases; nucleotides not matched to a gene: 10. Per the germline V gene, CDR1 is MNHEY and CDR2 is SMNVEV (reference sequence). CDR3 DNA: TGTGCCAGCAAAAATGCCGGGACTAGCGGAACCTACGAGCAGTACTTC. It translates to CASKNAGTSGTYEQYF.

The chain couples TRBV5-1 to TRBJ1-1; D possibly corresponds to TRBD1 (5 bases). The length of the CDR3 is 13 residues. V was clipped by 0 bases and J by 4 bases, with 7 bases between them. The germline CDR1 and CDR2 sequences are SGHRS and YFSETQ. Written as DNA, the CDR3 is TGCGCCAGCAGCTTGGAAAGGGGCACTGAAGCTTTCTTT. Translated, it gives CASSLERGTEAFF.

The chain has TRBV7-9 and TRBJ2-1; 7 bases align to TRBD2. This CDR3 is 13 amino acids long. V lost 2 bases to trimming and J lost 15 bases; unmatched junction nucleotides: 10. Germline V lookup: CDR1 SEHNR, CDR2 FQNEAQ (reference sequence). CDR3 in DNA: TGTGCCAGCAGCTTATCGTTGGGCGGGGGAAGGTTCTTC. Residues: CASSLSLGGGRFF.

This chain joins TRBV19 and TRBJ1-5, with TRBD1 identical over 7 bases. The V segment lost 4 bases and the J segment 0 bases; nucleotides outside the gene matches: 3. Germline-derived CDR1 and CDR2 are LNHDA and SQIVND (reference sequence). This CDR3 contains 15 residues. The CDR3 coding sequence is TGTGCCAGTAGTACCGACAGGGATAGCAATCAGCCCCAGCATTTT. It codes for CASSTDRDSNQPQHF. Using reference TRBV19 and TRBJ1-5 for the parts outside the CDR3, the full variable domain is DGGITQSPKYLFRKEGQNVTLSCEQNLNHDAMYWYRQDPGQGLRLIYYSQIVNDFQKGDIAEGYSVSREKKESFPLTVTSAQKNPTAFYLCASSTDRDSNQPQHFGDGTRLSIL.

This chain connects TRBV5-1 to TRBJ2-2, with 7 bases matching TRBD2. V shed 4 bases, J shed 5 bases, and the junction held 8 bases outside the gene matches. Germline lookup yields CDR1 SGHRS and CDR2 YFSETQ. The CDR3 sequence is 15 residues long. This CDR3 is CASSEVTGGTGELFF. The CDR3 DNA reads as TGCGCCAGCAGCGAGGTAACGGGAGGAACCGGGGAGCTGTTTTTT.

This sequence joins TRBV5-1 and TRBJ1-2, with 8 bases that match TRBD1. V shed 0 bases and J 7 bases; nucleotides not matched to a gene: 2. There are 13 residues in the CDR3. From germline, CDR1 is SGHRS and CDR2 YFSETQ. The CDR3 spells CASSLAGGGGYTF. In nucleotides, the CDR3 is TGCGCCAGCAGCTTGGCAGGGGGCGGTGGCTACACCTTC.

This chain links TRBV18 with TRBJ2-7; D possibly corresponds to TRBD2 (6 bases). The CDR3 spans 14 residues. The germline gives CDR1 KGHSH, CDR2 LQKENI. With 6 bases removed from V and 0 bases from J, the gap between germline ends came to 12 bases. This CDR3 reads CASSPYGSSYEQYF. DNA for the CDR3: TGTGCCAGCTCCCCCTACGGGAGCTCCTACGAGCAGTACTTC.

The chain links TRBV2 to TRBJ1-4; D is uncertain. CDR3 size: 15 residues. Looked up from germline, CDR1 is SNHLY and CDR2 is FYNNEI. The ends were cut back, 3 bases at V and 0 bases at J, with 8 bases in the middle. CDR3 region: CASSDRQATNEKLFF. The CDR3 DNA reads TGTGCCAGCAGTGATAGGCAGGCAACTAATGAAAAACTGTTTTTT.

The gene calls are TRBV6-6 and TRBJ1-2, with TRBD1 as a possible D gene (5 bases). Trimming shortened V by 7 bases and J by 4 bases, and 10 bases separated the two germline ends. The CDR3 loop spans 12 amino acids. Germline V gives CDR1 MNHNY, CDR2 SVGAGI (reference sequence). CDR3 sequence reads: CASTIDSYGYTF. The DNA of the CDR3 is TGTGCCAGCACCATAGACAGCTATGGCTACACCTTC.

This clone has just a few counts. The chain is built from TRBV5-4 and TRBJ2-2, with 8 bases identical to TRBD1. V lost 4 bases to trimming and J lost 4 bases; unmatched junction nucleotides: 12. This CDR3 has 17 residues. Looked up from germline, CDR1 is SGHNT and CDR2 is YYREEE (reference sequence). CDR3 in DNA: TGTGCCAGCAGCATCGCCGGGTGGACAGGGACCACCGGGGAGCTGTTTTTT. Protein sequence: CASSIAGWTGTTGELFF.

V usage is TRBV29-1 and J usage is TRBJ1-2; no firm D call. The CDR3 covers 11 residues. Trimming stripped 1 base from V and 6 bases from J, with 6 bases between. Germline CDR1 SQVTM, CDR2 ANQGSEA. CDR3 loop: CSVEVGDGYTF. In nucleotides, the CDR3 is TGCAGCGTTGAAGTCGGGGATGGCTACACCTTC.

This sequence joins TRBV7-2 and TRBJ2-5; 8 bases line up with TRBD1. The CDR3 runs to 14 residues. Trimming removed 4 bases from V and 7 bases from J; junction bases left unmatched: 8. CDR1 and CDR2 (germline): SGHTA, FQGNSA. CDR3 protein: CASSSTRGLGTQYF. The CDR3 nucleotides are TGTGCCAGCAGCTCAACCAGGGGGCTCGGGACCCAGTACTTC.

As DNA, the CDR3 is TGTGCCAGCAGCCCTGGGGACAGGGTGGCCTATGGCTACACCTTC. Translation: CASSPGDRVAYGYTF. The rearrangement uses TRBV7-9 and TRBJ1-2; 9 nucleotides agree with TRBD1. This CDR3 comprises 15 residues. With V trimmed by 5 bases and J by 4 bases, 8 bases remained unmatched. The germline V gene has CDR1 SEHNR and CDR2 FQNEAQ (reference sequence).

The rearrangement links TRBV6-6 to TRBJ2-1; D ambiguous. Germline CDR1 is MNHNY and CDR2 is SVGAGI (reference sequence). V was cut by 7 bases and J by 6 bases, with 13 bases left in between. The CDR3 runs to 13 residues. The CDR3 spells CASTQVTTNEQFF. CDR3 in DNA: TGTGCCAGCACCCAGGTCACCACCAATGAGCAGTTCTTC.

V gene TRBV30 combines with J gene TRBJ1-5; TRBD1 aligns across 8 bases. The CDR3 loop spans 12 amino acids. Unmatched junction bases numbered 8, after V lost 8 bases and J lost 8 bases. CDR1 is GTSNPN, CDR2 SVGIG, per germline (reference sequence). CDR3 residues: CAGSSGGKPQHF. DNA for the CDR3: TGTGCCGGTTCATCAGGGGGCAAGCCCCAGCATTTT. Combining the CDR3 with reference TRBV30 and TRBJ1-5 gives the whole variable domain SQTIHQWPATLVQPVGSPLSLECTVEGTSNPNLYWYRQAAGRGLQLLFYSVGIGQISSEVPQNLSASRPQDRQFILSSKKLLLSDSGFYLCAGSSGGKPQHFGDGTRLSIL.

This chain joins TRBV18 and TRBJ1-5; 9 bases align to TRBD1. Germline loops: CDR1 KGHSH, CDR2 LQKENI. The CDR3 totals 15 residues. With 4 bases clipped from V and 1 base from J, the junction kept 2 bases outside the gene matches. CDR3 DNA sequence: TGTGCCAGCTCACTCGGACAGGGGAGCAATCAGCCCCAGCATTTT. This codes for CASSLGQGSNQPQHF.

V usage is TRBV14 and J usage is TRBJ2-3; the D gene is possibly TRBD2 (5 bases). This CDR3 comprises 13 residues. Germline V gene lookup returns CDR1 SGHDN and CDR2 FVKESK. V gave up 8 bases and J gave up 0 bases, with 9 bases separating them. In nucleotides, the CDR3 is TGTGCCAGCGGGAGTCCTAGCACAGATACGCAGTATTTT. This translates into CASGSPSTDTQYF.